This T cell receptor beta chain came from a study of T cells in Graves' hyperthyroidism and ophthalmopathy. Regions amplified from RNA transcripts were the TCR beta CDR3 regions. A first-round RT-PCR of the TCR CDR3 used the HTBI primer set. A single record per CDR3 protein comes from TCRdb applying MiXCR to the multiplex PCR reads. The sample consists of under 350,000 distinct CDR3 sequences, about a sixth of them appearing once. Patients with ophthalmopathy all had a Clinical Activity Score of at least 3, a NOSPECS grade of at least 4 and duration under 3 months. Each diagnosis was grounded in clinical symptoms, serum thyroxine and TRAb, thyroid ultrasound, and orbital computed tomography. The PBMCs studied were ones that came from about 10 ml fresh peripheral blood. The V and J ends lost 6 bases and 5 bases respectively, with 13 bases between them. The CDR3 runs 13 residues. The germline V gene has CDR1 SQVTM and CDR2 ANQGSEA.

The TCR originated in a woman aged 55-69 years with Graves' ophthalmopathy. Sequencing was done on a sample of blood. V and J are TRBV29-1 and TRBJ2-2; a possible D gene is TRBD2 (6 bases). CDR3: CSVRARGTGELFF. CDR3 nucleotides: TGCAGCGTCCGCGCCCGGGGGACCGGGGAGCTGTTTTTT.